This T cell receptor beta chain was captured in a study of cytomegalovirus exposure and HLA in healthy donors. Trimming removed 2 bases from V and 9 bases from J; junction bases left unmatched: 5. Per germline, CDR1 MNHEY and CDR2 SVGAGI. The CDR3 extends over 14 amino acids. The PCR had 60 Vbeta and 13 Jbeta primers. The table came from immunoSEQ multiplex PCR; TCRdb's copy has only in-frame clones and leaves some out. The table lists approximately 190,000 clones, approximately 78% of them singletons. About this clone itself: Antigen unknown.

Study outcomes and limitations: The productive fraction for most TCR beta V segments was about 87% or about 30% in an earlier analysis.

This clonotype was obtained from a woman in her forties or fifties in good health and CMV-seropositive. The sequenced sample was PBMCs. The V gene is TRBV6-5, the J gene TRBJ2-1, with 9 positions matching TRBD2. The CDR3 nucleotides read TGTGCCAGCAGTTACGATTGGACTAGCGCTGAGCAGTTCTTC. Residues: CASSYDWTSAEQFF.